This T cell receptor beta chain was captured by sequencing in a study of CD8 T cells in Susac syndrome (dated by TCRdb to about 2019). Turning to the overall study: The study used repertoire sequencing to test whether antigen drove CD8+ T cell activation and differentiation in Susac syndrome. The study compared CD8+ T cell repertoire clonality among 12 healthy donors, approximately 14 Susac syndrome patients and 15 multiple sclerosis patients.

RNA was extracted using the RNeasy kit, and roughly 0.5 to 1 microgram was reverse transcribed with random hexamers. The immunoSEQ multiplex PCR assay, covering 54 Vbeta and 13 Jbeta segments, was used to amplify TCR beta CDR3 regions. Bias from PCR amplification was corrected by using a synthetic template baseline for primer optimization and for computational correction. The paper's data handling went like this. Only productive sequences were kept, with reads annotated to V, D and J genes according to IMGT and analyzed in immunoSEQ Analyzer. To calculate clonality, Shannon entropy was normalized by log2 of the number of productive unique sequences and then subtracted from one. Public and private clones were assessed among the 100 most prevalent clones of each patient and control. A clone was defined as Susac-specific if it was absent from the healthy and MS cohorts, from over a thousand published viral clones and from other ImmuneACCESS disease sequences. The raw public data were reprocessed by TCRdb itself: fastp quality trimming at Q25, MiXCR clonotype calling, in-frame beta chains only. A single entry per CDR3 protein holds the most common genes and DNA from its merged rows. TCRdb assigned the V and J calls; the authors' analysis was not used. The sample table lists some 150,000 distinct CDR3 sequences, nearly 97% of them with a count of one. The ten largest clones take up 0.15% of the sample.

This clonotype has just a few counts. What this receptor recognizes is not known. It has no much larger one-base neighbor in the sample; base qualities were not kept. Findings and caveats that apply to the study as a whole: The number of individuals in the TCR sequencing and HLA analysis was acknowledged as relatively small.

Peripheral blood CD8+ and CD4+ T cells from healthy donors, Susac syndrome patients and multiple sclerosis patients were profiled by high-throughput TCR beta sequencing. Multiple sclerosis controls were treatment-naive patients with stable or active relapsing-remitting disease fulfilling revised McDonald criteria. Bulk CD8+ and CD4+ T cells were purified magnetically by negative isolation, whereas CD8+ TEMRA cells were enriched by FACS. Blood was collected in EDTA tubes and processed within 24 hours, with PBMCs isolated through density gradient centrifugation. PBMCs intended for TCR sequencing were cryopreserved in liquid nitrogen and were subsequently thawed in a 37 degrees C water bath. The sorted or isolated CD4+, CD8+ and CD8+ TEMRA cells had a purity of 90% or higher. The CDR3 runs 14 amino acids, cysteine and phenylalanine included. Kept here is only the CDR3 DNA, which spans 42 bases and is read in frame from base 1. V is reduced by 2 bases and J by 0 bases, leaving a spacing of 5 bases between them.

The sequence derives from a human donor with multiple sclerosis. Sequencing was done on a sample of CD8+ T cells from PBMCs. The rearranged chain carries TRBV12-3 or TRBV12-4 and TRBJ2-1, with the D gene not clear enough to name. The CDR3 loop reads CASSLLSSYNEQFF. The nucleotide sequence is given as TGTGCCAGCAGTTTACTAAGCTCCTACAATGAGCAGTTCTTC.